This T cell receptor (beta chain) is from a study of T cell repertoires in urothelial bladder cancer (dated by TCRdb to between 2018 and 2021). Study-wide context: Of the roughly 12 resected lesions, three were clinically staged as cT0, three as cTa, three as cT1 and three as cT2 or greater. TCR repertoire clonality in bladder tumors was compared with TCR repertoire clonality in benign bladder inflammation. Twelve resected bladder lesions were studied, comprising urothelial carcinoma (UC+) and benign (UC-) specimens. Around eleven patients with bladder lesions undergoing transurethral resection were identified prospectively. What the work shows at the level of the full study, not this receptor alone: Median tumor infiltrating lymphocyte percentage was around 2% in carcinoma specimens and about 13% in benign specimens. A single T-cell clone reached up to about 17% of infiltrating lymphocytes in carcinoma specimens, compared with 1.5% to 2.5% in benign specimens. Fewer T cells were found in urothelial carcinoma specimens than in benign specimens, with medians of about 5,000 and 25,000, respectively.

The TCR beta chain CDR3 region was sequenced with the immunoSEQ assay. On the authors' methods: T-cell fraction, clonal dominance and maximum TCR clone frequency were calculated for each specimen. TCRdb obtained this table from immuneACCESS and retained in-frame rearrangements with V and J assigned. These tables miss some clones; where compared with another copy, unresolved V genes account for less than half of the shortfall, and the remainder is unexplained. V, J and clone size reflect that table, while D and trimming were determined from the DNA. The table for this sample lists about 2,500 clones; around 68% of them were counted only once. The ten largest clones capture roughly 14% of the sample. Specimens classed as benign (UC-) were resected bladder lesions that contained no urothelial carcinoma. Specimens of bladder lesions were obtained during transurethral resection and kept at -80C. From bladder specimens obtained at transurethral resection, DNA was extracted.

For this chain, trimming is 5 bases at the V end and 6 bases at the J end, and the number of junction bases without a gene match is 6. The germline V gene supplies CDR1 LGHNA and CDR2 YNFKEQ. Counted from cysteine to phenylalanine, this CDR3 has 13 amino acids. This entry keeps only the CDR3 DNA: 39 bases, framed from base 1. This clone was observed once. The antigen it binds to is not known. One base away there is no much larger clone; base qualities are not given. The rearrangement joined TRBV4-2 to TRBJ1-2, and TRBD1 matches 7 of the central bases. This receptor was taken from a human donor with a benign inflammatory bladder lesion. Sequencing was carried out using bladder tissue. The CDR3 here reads CASSLEGADGYTF. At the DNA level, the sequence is TGTGCCAGCAGCTTAGAGGGGGCGGATGGCTACACCTTC.